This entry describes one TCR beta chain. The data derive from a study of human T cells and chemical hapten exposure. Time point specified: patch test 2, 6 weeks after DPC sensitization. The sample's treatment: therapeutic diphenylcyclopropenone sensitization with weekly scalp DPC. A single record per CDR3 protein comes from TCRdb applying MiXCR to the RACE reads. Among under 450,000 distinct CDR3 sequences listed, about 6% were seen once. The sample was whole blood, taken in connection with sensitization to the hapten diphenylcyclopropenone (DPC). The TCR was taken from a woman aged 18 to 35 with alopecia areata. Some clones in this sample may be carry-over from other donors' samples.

CDR3 nucleotide sequence: TGTGCCAGCAGCGCCCTCGGCCCTAAGCCCCAGCATTTT. Amino acid sequence: CASSALGPKPQHF. The rearrangement links TRBV7-8 to TRBJ1-5; D is uncertain. This CDR3 is 13 amino acids long. The V gene lost 5 bases and the J gene lost 8 bases, with 13 bases spanning the gap. Per germline, CDR1 SGHVS and CDR2 FQNEAQ.